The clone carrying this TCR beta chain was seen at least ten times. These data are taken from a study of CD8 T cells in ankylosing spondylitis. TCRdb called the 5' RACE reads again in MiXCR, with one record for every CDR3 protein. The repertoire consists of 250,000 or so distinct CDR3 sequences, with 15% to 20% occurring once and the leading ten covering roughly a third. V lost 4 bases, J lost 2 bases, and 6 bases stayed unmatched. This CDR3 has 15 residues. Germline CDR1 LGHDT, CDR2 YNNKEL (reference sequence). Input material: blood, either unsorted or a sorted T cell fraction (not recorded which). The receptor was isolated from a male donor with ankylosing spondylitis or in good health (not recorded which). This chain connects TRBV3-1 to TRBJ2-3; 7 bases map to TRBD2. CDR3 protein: CASSPGLHSTDTQYF. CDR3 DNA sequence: TGTGCCAGCAGCCCGGGACTACACTCCACAGATACGCAGTATTTT.